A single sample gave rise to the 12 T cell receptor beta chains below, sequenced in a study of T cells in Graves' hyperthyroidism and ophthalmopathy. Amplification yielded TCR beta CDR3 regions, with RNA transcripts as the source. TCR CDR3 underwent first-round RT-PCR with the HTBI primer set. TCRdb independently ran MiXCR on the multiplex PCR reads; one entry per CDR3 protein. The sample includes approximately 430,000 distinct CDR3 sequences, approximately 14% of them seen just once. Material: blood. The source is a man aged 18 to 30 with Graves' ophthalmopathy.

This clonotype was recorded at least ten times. This CDR3 reads CAISVQAGDSTDTQYF. The CDR3, as DNA: TGTGCCATCAGTGTTCAAGCGGGGGACAGCACAGATACGCAGTATTTT. The chain employs TRBV10-3 and TRBJ2-3; 8 positions match TRBD2. This CDR3 has 16 residues. The V gene's germline CDR1 is ENHRY and CDR2 SYGVKD. The V segment lost 4 bases and the J segment 0 bases; nucleotides outside the gene matches: 6.

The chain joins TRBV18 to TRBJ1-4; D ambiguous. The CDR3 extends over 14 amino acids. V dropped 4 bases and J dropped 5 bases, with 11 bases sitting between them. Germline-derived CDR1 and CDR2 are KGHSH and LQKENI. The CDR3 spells CASSLEPPNEKLFF. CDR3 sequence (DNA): TGTGCCAGCTCACTAGAGCCACCGAATGAAAAACTGTTTTTT.

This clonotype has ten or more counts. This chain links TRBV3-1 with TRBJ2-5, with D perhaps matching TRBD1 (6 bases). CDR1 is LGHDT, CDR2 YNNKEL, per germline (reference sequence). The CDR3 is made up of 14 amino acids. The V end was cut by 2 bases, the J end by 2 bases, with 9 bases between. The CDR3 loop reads CASSQQTGQETQYF. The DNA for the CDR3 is TGTGCCAGCAGCCAACAGACAGGTCAAGAGACCCAGTACTTC.

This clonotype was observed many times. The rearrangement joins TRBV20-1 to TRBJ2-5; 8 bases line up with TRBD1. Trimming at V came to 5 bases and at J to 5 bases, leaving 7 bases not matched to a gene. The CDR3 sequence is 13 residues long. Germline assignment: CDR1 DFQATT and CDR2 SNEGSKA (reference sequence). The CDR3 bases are TGCAGTGCTGGGAGGACAGGGATGGAGACCCAGTACTTC. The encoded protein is CSAGRTGMETQYF.

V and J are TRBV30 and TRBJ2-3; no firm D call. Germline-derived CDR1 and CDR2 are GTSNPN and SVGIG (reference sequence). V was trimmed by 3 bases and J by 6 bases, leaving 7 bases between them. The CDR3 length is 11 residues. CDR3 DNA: TGTGCCTGGAGCGACTGGGATACGCAGTATTTT. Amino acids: CAWSDWDTQYF.

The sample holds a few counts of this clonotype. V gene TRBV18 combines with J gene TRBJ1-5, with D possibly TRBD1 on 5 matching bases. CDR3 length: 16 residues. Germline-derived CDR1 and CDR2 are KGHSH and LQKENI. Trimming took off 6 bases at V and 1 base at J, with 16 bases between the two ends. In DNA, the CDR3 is TGTGCCAGCTCTATAACGGGGGGTGGCAGCAATCAGCCCCAGCATTTT. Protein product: CASSITGGGSNQPQHF. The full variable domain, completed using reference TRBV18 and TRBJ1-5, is NAGVMQNPRHLVRRRGQEARLRCSPMKGHSHVYWYRQLPEEGLKFMVYLQKENIIDESGMPKERFSAEFPKEGPSILRIQQVVRGDSAAYFCASSITGGGSNQPQHFGDGTRLSIL.

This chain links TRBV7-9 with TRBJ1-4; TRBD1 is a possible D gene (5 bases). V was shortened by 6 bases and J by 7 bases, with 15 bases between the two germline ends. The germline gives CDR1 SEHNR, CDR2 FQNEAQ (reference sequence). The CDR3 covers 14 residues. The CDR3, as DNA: TGTGCCAGCAGTTATGACAGACTTGGTGAAAAACTGTTTTTT. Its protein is CASSYDRLGEKLFF.

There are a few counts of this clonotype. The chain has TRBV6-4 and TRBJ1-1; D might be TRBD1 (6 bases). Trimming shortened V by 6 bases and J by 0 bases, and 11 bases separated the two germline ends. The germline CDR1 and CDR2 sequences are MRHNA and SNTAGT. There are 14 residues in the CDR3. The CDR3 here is CASRDSILNTEAFF. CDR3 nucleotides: TGTGCCAGCAGGGACAGTATTTTGAACACTGAAGCTTTCTTT.

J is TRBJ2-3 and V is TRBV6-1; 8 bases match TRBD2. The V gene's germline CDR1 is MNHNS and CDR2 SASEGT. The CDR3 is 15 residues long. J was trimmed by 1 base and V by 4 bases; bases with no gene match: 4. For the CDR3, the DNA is TGTGCCAGCAGTGGAGCGCGGGGGGGCACAGATACGCAGTATTTT. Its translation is CASSGARGGTDTQYF.

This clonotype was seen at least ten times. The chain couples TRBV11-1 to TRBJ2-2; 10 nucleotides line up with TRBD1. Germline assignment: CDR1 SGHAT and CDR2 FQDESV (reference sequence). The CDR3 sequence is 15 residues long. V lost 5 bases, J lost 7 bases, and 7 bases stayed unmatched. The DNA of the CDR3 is TGTGCCAGCAGCAGAAGGACAGGGGGTGTCGGGGAGCTGTTTTTT. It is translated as CASSRRTGGVGELFF.

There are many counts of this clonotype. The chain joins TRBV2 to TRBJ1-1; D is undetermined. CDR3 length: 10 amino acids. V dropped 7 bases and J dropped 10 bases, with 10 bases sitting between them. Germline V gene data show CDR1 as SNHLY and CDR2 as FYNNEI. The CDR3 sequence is CASMGRPAFF. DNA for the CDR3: TGTGCCAGCATGGGGAGGCCAGCTTTCTTT.

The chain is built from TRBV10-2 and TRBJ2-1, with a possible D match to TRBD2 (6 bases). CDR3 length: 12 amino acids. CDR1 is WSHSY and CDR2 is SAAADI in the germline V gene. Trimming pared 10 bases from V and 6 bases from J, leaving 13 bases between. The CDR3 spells CATTPGLNEQFF. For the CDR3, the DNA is TGCGCCACCACTCCGGGACTCAATGAGCAGTTCTTC.